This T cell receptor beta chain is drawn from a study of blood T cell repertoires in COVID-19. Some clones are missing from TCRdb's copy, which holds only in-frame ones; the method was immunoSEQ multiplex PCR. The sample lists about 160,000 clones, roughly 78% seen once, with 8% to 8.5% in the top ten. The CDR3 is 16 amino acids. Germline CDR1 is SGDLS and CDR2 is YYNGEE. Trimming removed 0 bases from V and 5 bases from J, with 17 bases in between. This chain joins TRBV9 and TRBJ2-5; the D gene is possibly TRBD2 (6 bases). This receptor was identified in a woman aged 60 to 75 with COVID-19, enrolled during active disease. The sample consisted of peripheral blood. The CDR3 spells CASSVDHGSRVETQYF. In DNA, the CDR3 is TGTGCCAGCAGCGTAGATCACGGGAGTAGGGTGGAGACCCAGTACTTC.